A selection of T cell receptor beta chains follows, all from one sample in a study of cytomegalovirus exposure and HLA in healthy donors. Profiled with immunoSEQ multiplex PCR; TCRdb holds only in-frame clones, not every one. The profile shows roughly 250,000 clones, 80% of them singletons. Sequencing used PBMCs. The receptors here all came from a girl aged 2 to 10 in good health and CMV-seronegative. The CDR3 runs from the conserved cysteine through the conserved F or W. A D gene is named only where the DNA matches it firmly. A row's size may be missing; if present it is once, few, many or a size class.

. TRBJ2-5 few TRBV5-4 CASSFFADLEETQYF TGTGCCAGCAGCTTCTTTGCGGATTTAGAGGAGACCCAGTACTTC
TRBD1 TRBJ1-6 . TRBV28 CASSWGQGNSPLHF TGTGCCAGCAGTTGGGGACAGGGGAACTCACCCCTCCACTTT
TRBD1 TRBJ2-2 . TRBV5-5 CASSLDPGQGWAGELFF TGTGCCAGCAGCTTGGATCCGGGACAGGGTTGGGCCGGGGAGCTGTTTTTT
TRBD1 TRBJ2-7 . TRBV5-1 CASSSTDRGFHEQYF TGCGCCAGCAGCTCGACCGACAGGGGTTTCCACGAGCAGTACTTC
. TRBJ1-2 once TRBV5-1 CASSFEGRSYGYTF TGCGCCAGCAGCTTTGAGGGTAGGAGCTATGGCTACACCTTC
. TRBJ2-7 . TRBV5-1 CASSLVSGFSYEQYF TGCGCCAGCAGCTTGGTTTCGGGTTTCTCCTACGAGCAGTACTTC
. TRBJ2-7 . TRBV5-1 CASSRRQGGLKIYEQYF TGCGCCAGCAGCCGCCGGCAGGGAGGTTTGAAGATCTACGAGCAGTACTTC
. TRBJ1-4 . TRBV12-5 CASGTTARPNEKLFF TGTGCTAGTGGAACCACAGCAAGACCTAATGAAAAACTGTTTTTT
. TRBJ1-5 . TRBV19 CASRVGDFNQPQHF TGTGCCAGTAGGGTAGGGGACTTCAATCAGCCCCAGCATTTT
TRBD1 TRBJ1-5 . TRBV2 CASSPTGGEYQPQHF TGTGCCAGCAGTCCGACAGGGGGCGAGTATCAGCCCCAGCATTTT
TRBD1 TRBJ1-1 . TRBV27 CASSFGTAGKAFF TGTGCCAGCAGTTTCGGGACAGCAGGGAAAGCTTTCTTT
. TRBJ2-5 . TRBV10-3 CAISDVRAGPMQETQYF TGTGCCATCAGTGATGTCAGGGCAGGCCCCATGCAAGAGACCCAGTACTTC
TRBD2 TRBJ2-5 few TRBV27 CASRIAGKTNQETQYF TGTGCCAGCAGGATAGCGGGGAAAACCAACCAAGAGACCCAGTACTTC
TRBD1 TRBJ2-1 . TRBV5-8 CASSGAGTGYNEQFF TGTGCCAGCAGCGGAGCCGGGACAGGCTACAATGAGCAGTTCTTC
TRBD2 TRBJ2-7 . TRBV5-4 CASSLTSSGYSEQYF TGTGCCAGCAGCCTGACCTCTAGCGGGTATAGCGAGCAGTACTTC
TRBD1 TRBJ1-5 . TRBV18 CASSPRQGSQPQHF TGTGCCAGCTCACCACGACAGGGCAGTCAGCCCCAGCATTTT
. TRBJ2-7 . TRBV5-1 CASSLNRDEQYF TGCGCCAGCAGCTTGAACAGGGACGAGCAGTACTTC
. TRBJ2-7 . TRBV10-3 CAMGMGPYEQYF TGTGCCATGGGGATGGGGCCTTACGAGCAGTACTTC
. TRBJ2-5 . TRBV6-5 CASKGWELGETQYF TGTGCCAGCAAAGGTTGGGAGTTGGGAGAGACCCAGTACTTC
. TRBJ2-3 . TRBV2 CASTGRGYADTQYF TGTGCCAGCACAGGCAGGGGTTATGCAGATACGCAGTATTTT
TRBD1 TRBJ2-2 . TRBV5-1 CASQDRIYTGELFF TGCGCCAGCCAGGACAGGATCTACACCGGGGAGCTGTTTTTT
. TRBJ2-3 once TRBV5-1 CASSPASRSSTDTQYF TGCGCCAGCAGCCCTGCTAGCCGTTCTAGCACAGATACGCAGTATTTT
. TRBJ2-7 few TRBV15 CATSRGQEPYEQYF TGTGCCACCAGCAGAGGCCAGGAACCCTACGAGCAGTACTTC
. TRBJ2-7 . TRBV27 CASSSWDGGYEQYF TGTGCCAGCAGTTCCTGGGACGGGGGCTACGAGCAGTACTTC
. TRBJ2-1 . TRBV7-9 CASSLGPNNEQFF TGTGCCAGCAGCTTAGGTCCTAACAATGAGCAGTTCTTC
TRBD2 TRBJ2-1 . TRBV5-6 CASSTSGYSYNEQFF TGTGCCAGCAGCACTAGCGGATATTCCTACAATGAGCAGTTCTTC
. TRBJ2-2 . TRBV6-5 CASSYEGFFTGELFF TGTGCCAGCAGTTACGAGGGATTCTTCACCGGGGAGCTGTTTTTT
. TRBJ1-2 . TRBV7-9 CASSQNPRVGYTF TGTGCCAGCTCCCAAAACCCCAGGGTGGGCTACACCTTC
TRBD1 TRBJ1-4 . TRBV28 CASSRDSTATNEKLFF TGTGCCAGCAGTCGGGACAGTACAGCAACTAATGAAAAACTGTTTTTT
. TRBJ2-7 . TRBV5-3 CARSPGPGRGVYEQYF TGTGCCAGAAGCCCGGGCCCTGGCAGGGGGGTGTACGAGCAGTACTTC
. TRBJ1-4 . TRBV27 CASGFRVTNEKLFF TGTGCCAGCGGGTTCAGGGTTACTAATGAAAAACTGTTTTTT
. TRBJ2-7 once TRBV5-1 CASSLGEFSSYEQYF TGCGCCAGCAGCTTGGGAGAGTTTTCCTCCTACGAGCAGTACTTC
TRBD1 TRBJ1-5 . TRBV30 CAWSVDRGRTGGGQPQHF TGTGCCTGGAGTGTAGACAGGGGGCGCACCGGGGGCGGTCAGCCCCAGCATTTT
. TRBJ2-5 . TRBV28 CASRPQAQETQYF TGTGCCAGCAGGCCACAGGCCCAAGAGACCCAGTACTTC
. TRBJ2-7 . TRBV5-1 CASRVLMTGPYEQYF TGCGCCAGCAGGGTTCTAATGACAGGTCCCTACGAGCAGTACTTC
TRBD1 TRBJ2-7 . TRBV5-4 CATGEGQGSLEQYF TGTGCCACTGGCGAGGGACAGGGTAGTCTCGAGCAGTACTTC
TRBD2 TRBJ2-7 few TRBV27 CASGTSGGRLPYEQYF TGTGCCAGCGGGACTAGCGGGGGGCGCCTCCCCTACGAGCAGTACTTC
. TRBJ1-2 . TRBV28 CASSLVGGYGYTF TGTGCCAGCAGTTTGGTTGGAGGGTATGGCTACACCTTC